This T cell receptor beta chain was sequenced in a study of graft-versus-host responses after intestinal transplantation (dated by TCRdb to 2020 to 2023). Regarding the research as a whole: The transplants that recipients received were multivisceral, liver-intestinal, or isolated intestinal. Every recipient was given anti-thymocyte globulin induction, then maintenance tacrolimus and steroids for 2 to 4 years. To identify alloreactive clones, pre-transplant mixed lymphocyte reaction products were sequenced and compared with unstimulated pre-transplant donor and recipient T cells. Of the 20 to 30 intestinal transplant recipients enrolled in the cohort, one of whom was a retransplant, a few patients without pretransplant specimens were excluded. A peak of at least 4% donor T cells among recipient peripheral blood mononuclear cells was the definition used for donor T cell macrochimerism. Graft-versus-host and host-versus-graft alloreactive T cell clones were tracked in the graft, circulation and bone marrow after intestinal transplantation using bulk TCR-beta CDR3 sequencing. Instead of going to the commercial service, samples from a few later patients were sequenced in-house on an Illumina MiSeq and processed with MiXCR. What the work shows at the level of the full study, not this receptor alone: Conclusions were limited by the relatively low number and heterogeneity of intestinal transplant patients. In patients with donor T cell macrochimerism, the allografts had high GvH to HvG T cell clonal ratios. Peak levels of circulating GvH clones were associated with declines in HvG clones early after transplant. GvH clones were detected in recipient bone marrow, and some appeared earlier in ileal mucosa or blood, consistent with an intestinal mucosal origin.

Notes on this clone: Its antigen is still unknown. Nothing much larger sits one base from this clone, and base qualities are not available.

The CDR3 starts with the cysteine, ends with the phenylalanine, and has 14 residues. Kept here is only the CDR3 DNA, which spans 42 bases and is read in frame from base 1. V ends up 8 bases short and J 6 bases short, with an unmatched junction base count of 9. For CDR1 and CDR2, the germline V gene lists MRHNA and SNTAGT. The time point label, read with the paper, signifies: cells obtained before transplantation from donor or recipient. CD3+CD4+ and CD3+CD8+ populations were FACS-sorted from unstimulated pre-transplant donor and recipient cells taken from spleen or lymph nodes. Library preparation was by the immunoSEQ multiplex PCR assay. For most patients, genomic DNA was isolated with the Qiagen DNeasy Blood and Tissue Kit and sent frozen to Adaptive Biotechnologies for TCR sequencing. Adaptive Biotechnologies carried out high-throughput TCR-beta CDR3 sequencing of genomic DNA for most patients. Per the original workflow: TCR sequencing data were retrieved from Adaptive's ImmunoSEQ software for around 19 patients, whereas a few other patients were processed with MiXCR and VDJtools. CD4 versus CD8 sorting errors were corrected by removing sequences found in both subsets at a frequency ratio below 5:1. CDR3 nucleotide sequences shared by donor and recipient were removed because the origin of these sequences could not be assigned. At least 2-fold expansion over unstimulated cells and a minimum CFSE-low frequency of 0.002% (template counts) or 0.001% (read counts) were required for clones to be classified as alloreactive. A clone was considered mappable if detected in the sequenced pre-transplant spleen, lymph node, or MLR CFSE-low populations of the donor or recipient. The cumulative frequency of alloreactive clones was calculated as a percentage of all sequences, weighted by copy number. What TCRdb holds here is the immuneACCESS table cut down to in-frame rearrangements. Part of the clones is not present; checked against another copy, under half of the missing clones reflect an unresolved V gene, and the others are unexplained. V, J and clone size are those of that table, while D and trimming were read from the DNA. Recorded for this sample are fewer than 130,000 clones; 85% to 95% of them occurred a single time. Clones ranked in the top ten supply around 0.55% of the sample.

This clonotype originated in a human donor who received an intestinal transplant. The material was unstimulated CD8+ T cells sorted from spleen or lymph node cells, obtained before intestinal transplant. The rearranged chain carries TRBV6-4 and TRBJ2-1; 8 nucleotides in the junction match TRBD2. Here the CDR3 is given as CASGSGRGVNEQFF. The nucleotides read TGTGCCAGCGGGAGCGGGAGAGGAGTCAATGAGCAGTTCTTC.